Detailed here is one T cell receptor beta chain. This sample was included in a study of prognosis after radiotherapy for stage I lung cancer. Researchers used two-round multiplex PCR to amplify TCR beta CDR3 starting from genomic DNA. Primers specific to each TRBV and TRBJ gene were used in first-round PCR. TCRdb redid the calling of the multiplex PCR reads with MiXCR, one entry per CDR3 protein. The sample consists of around 16,000 distinct CDR3 sequences, about 44% of them appearing once. V shed 6 bases and J 3 bases; nucleotides not matched to a gene: 10. Germline V CDR1 and CDR2: MDHEN, SYDVKM. The CDR3 runs 17 residues.

The sample in question was PBMCs, obtained before or after stereotactic body radiation therapy (not recorded which). The V and J genes are TRBV28 and TRBJ2-2, with 10 bases fitting TRBD1. This sequence originates from a donor aged 50 or older with non-small cell lung cancer. The CDR3 sequence: CASSRRQGAMDTGELFF. The CDR3 DNA reads as TGTGCCAGCAGCCGTCGACAGGGGGCCATGGACACCGGGGAGCTGTTTTTT. Complete variable domain (other parts from reference TRBV28 and TRBJ2-2): DVKVTQSSRYLVKRTGEKVFLECVQDMDHENMFWYRQDPGLGLRLIYFSYDVKMKEKGDIPEGYSVSREKKERFSLILESASTNQTSMYLCASSRRQGAMDTGELFFGEGSRLTVL.